These 2 T cell receptor beta chains share one sample of origin, sequenced in a study of shared clonotypes between healthy human individuals. Repertoires were generated with immunoSEQ multiplex PCR, while TCRdb's copy carries only in-frame clones and drops some. The table has a few million clones, approximately 92% seen once. Sequencing was carried out using naive CD4+ T cells sorted from blood. The sample's subset: CD45RA+ positively selected. The receptors come from a man younger than 35 in good health.

V usage is TRBV6-5 and J usage is TRBJ2-7, with TRBD2 matching over 8 bases. J was trimmed by 2 bases and V by 0 bases; bases with no gene match: 6. CDR1 is MNHEY, CDR2 SVGAGI, per germline. The length of the CDR3 is 16 residues. CDR3 sequence (DNA): TGTGCCAGCAGTTACTCCGGGAGGGGTTTTACCTACGAGCAGTACTTC. Encoded protein: CASSYSGRGFTYEQYF.

This clone showed up just once. V usage is TRBV7-3 and J usage is TRBJ2-7; TRBD1 agrees at 9 bases. The germline CDR1 and CDR2 sequences are SGHTA and FQGTGA. The CDR3 extends over 13 amino acids. V dropped 4 bases and J dropped 5; count of bases not matched to a gene: 3. CDR3 region: CASSSGTGNEQYF. The DNA for the CDR3 is TGTGCCAGCAGCTCCGGGACAGGGAACGAGCAGTACTTC. The variable domain in full, with the rest retrieved from reference TRBV7-3 and TRBJ2-7, is GAGVSQTPSNKVTEKGKYVELRCDPISGHTALYWYRQSLGQGPEFLIYFQGTGAADDSGLPNDRFFAVRPEGSVSTLKIQRTERGDSAVYLCASSSGTGNEQYFGPGTRLTVT.